Listed below are T cell receptor beta chains from one sample, sequenced in a study of blood T cells in healthy people across ages. TCRdb recomputed calls from the 5' RACE reads with MiXCR, one row per CDR3 protein. The sample includes about 780,000 distinct CDR3 sequences, about half of them seen just once. Source material: blood. These receptors all stem from a man aged 80 or over in good health. The CDR3 runs from the conserved cysteine through the conserved F or W. The D gene is left open where the match is weak. Clone size is stated in some rows and not others, as once, few, many or a class when expanded.

D	size	V	J	DNA	CDR3
-	few	TRBV7-2	TRBJ1-5	TGTGCCAGCAGCCCCCGGGGGGTACAATTGCATTTT	CASSPRGVQLHF
-	many	TRBV11-2	TRBJ2-5	TGTGCCAGCAGCTTAGGACTACAGCGAGAGACCCAGTACTTC	CASSLGLQRETQYF
TRBD1	-	TRBV27	TRBJ2-1	TGTGCCAGCAGTTTCCTGGGACAGAACAATGAGCAGTTCTTC	CASSFLGQNNEQFF
-	-	TRBV6-1	TRBJ1-1	TGTGCCAGCAGTGAACAGTTTAACACTGAAGCTTTCTTT	CASSEQFNTEAFF
-	-	TRBV6-2/TRBV6-3	TRBJ2-1	TGTGCCAGCACCTCCGGGACTCATAGCTCCTACAATGAGCAGTTCTTC	CASTSGTHSSYNEQFF
-	many	TRBV11-3	TRBJ2-5	TGTGCCAGCACCCCCTACATGACTGGAGAGGAGACCCAGTACTTC	CASTPYMTGEETQYF
TRBD2	-	TRBV7-2	TRBJ2-3	TGTGCCAGCAGCCGACTAGCGGGGGGAATCCGCAGCACAGATACGCAGTATTTT	CASSRLAGGIRSTDTQYF
-	-	TRBV27	TRBJ2-7	TGTGCCAGCACCCCTCCGGGACGGACCTACGAGCAGTACTTC	CASTPPGRTYEQYF
TRBD1	-	TRBV24-1	TRBJ1-5	TGTGCCACCAGTGATCTCCGGGACAGGGAACAGCCCCAGCATTTT	CATSDLRDREQPQHF
TRBD2	-	TRBV5-1	TRBJ2-1	TGCGCCAGCAGCCTTTTTCCTAGCGGGCGGAGCTCCTACAATGAGCAGTTCTTC	CASSLFPSGRSSYNEQFF
-	few	TRBV12-3/TRBV12-4	TRBJ1-1	TGTGCCAGCAGTTCCCCAGGGTACACTGAAGCTTTCTTT	CASSSPGYTEAFF
TRBD1	-	TRBV15	TRBJ1-2	TGTGCCACCAGCAGAGATTCAGGGGGTTATGGCTACACCTTC	CATSRDSGGYGYTF
-	-	TRBV30	TRBJ1-1	TGTGCCTGGAGTTTAGGTATTTTTGAAGCTTTCTTT	CAWSLGIFEAFF
-	many	TRBV12-3/TRBV12-4	TRBJ2-5	TGTGCCAGCAGTGGTGGTTTCCAAGAGACCCAGTACTTC	CASSGGFQETQYF
-	few	TRBV4-3	TRBJ2-7	TGCGCCAGCAGCCAAGAGACGGCCTCCTACGAGCAGTACTTC	CASSQETASYEQYF